This T cell receptor (beta chain) was observed in a study of blood T cell repertoires in COVID-19. Study-level information: The analysed material was cDNA or gDNA that came from T cells, B-cell-depleted T cells, or PBMCs.

Participants' own reports of clinical history determined their cohort assignment. Recovery meant two consecutive negative NP/OP PCR tests, professional clearance, or resolved symptoms. Sequencing was performed with immunoSEQ multiplex PCR; in TCRdb, only in-frame clones are kept and a portion is missing. The sample has over 110,000 clones, 75% to 90% seen once; the top ten hold around 10%. Unmatched junction bases numbered 5, after V lost 4 bases and J lost 3 bases. This CDR3 has 15 amino acids. Germline V lookup: CDR1 SNHLY, CDR2 FYNNEI. J is TRBJ2-1 and V is TRBV2, with 8 bases matching TRBD1. The source is a man aged 55-75 years who had recovered from COVID-19. The specimen sequenced was PBMCs or T cells enriched from blood (not recorded which). CDR3 amino acids: CASSAGTGHYNEQFF. The CDR3 nucleotides read TGTGCCAGCAGTGCCGGGACAGGCCACTACAATGAGCAGTTCTTC. Using reference TRBV2 and TRBJ2-1 for the parts outside the CDR3, the full variable domain is EPEVTQTPSHQVTQMGQEVILRCVPISNHLYFYWYRQILGQKVEFLVSFYNNEISEKSEIFDDQFSVERPDGSNFTLKIRSTKLEDSAMYFCASSAGTGHYNEQFFGPGTRLTVL.